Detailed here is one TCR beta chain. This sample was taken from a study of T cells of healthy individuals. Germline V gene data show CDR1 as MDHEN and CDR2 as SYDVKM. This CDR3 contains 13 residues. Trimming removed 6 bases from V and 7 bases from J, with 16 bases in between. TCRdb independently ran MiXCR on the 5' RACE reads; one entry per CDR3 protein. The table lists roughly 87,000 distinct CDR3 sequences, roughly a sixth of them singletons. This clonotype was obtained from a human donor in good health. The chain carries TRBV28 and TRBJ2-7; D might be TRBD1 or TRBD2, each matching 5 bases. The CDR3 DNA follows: TGTGCCAGCAGGGAGAGGGGCAGGCGAGAGCAGTACTTC. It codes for CASRERGRREQYF.